This T cell receptor (beta chain) appears in the sequencing data of a study of blood T cell repertoires in COVID-19. This CDR3 has 17 residues. The germline V and J ends were trimmed by 2 bases and 5 bases, with 18 bases remaining between them. The germline V gene has CDR1 SEHNR and CDR2 FQNEAQ (reference sequence). While infection was still active, Seattle patients were enrolled and then followed longitudinally. As originally analysed: Amplification of reference gene primers was used by the study to estimate nucleated cell counts. Using immunoSEQ multiplex PCR, the repertoire was profiled, and TCRdb retains in-frame clones only, with some absent. From that table come the V and J calls and clone size; the DNA was used to work out D and trimming. The repertoire consists of about 410,000 clones, with approximately 90% occurring once and the leading ten covering under 2%.

The origin of this receptor is a middle-aged woman with COVID-19, enrolled during active disease. Sequenced: peripheral blood. The genes are TRBV7-9 and TRBJ2-2; D is undetermined. The CDR3 bases are TGTGCCAGCAGCTTACCGGCAGAATGGCAAGCGACCGGGGAGCTGTTTTTT. It translates to CASSLPAEWQATGELFF.